These 31 T cell receptor beta chains were sequenced from one sample in a study of CD8 T cells in Susac syndrome. RNA in amounts of roughly 0.45 to 1 ug was reverse transcribed with random hexamers. TCRdb reanalysed the immunoSEQ multiplex PCR reads using MiXCR and keeps one entry per CDR3 protein. The repertoire holds 400,000 or so distinct CDR3 sequences, with approximately 85% as singletons. Sample: CD8+ T cells from PBMCs. Every receptor here comes from a human donor with multiple sclerosis.

This sequence joins TRBV27 and TRBJ1-2, with D possibly matching TRBD1 (5 bases). The CDR3 has 15 amino acids. Germline CDR1 reads MNHEY; CDR2 reads SMNVEV (reference sequence). The V end was cut by 3 bases, the J end by 2 bases, with 13 bases between. For the CDR3, the DNA is TGTGCCAGCAGTTTCAGGGCAGAAACAAACTATGGCTACACCTTC. Protein product: CASSFRAETNYGYTF.

The genes are TRBV2 and TRBJ2-5; D call uncertain. CDR3 size: 12 residues. With 1 base removed from V and 7 bases from J, the gap between germline ends came to 7 bases. CDR1 is SNHLY, CDR2 FYNNEI, per germline. The CDR3 spells CASSEGYLTQYF. CDR3 bases: TGTGCCAGCAGTGAAGGCTATCTGACCCAGTACTTC.

This clonotype was detected a few times. The rearrangement links TRBV11-2 to TRBJ2-7, with D unclear. Germline CDR1 is SGHAT and CDR2 is FQNNGV. V was pared by 1 base and J by 3 bases, with 7 bases between. The CDR3 contains 13 residues. In DNA, the CDR3 is TGTGCCAGCAGCTTAGTGGTAGGCTACGAGCAGTACTTC. This gives the protein CASSLVVGYEQYF.

The rearrangement joins TRBV12-3 or TRBV12-4 to TRBJ2-1, with a weak D call TRBD2 (6 bases). The length of the CDR3 is 13 residues. V was shortened by 5 bases and J by 5 bases, with 10 bases between the two germline ends. The CDR3 sequence: CASSPPGDNEQFF. The CDR3 DNA sequence: TGTGCCAGCAGTCCCCCGGGGGACAATGAGCAGTTCTTC.

The chain recombines TRBV2 with TRBJ1-4; D not resolved. Trimming shortened V by 1 base and J by 2 bases, and 14 bases separated the two germline ends. Germline V CDR1 and CDR2: SNHLY, FYNNEI. This CDR3 spans 17 amino acids. DNA for the CDR3: TGTGCCAGCAGTGAAGGGACGGGTGAAGGGACTAATGAAAAACTGTTTTTT. Translating it yields CASSEGTGEGTNEKLFF.

This rearrangement joins TRBV6-1 to TRBJ2-7; D is perhaps TRBD1 (5 bases). The CDR3 runs 19 residues. The V gene lost 3 bases and the J gene lost 0 bases, with 24 bases spanning the gap. Germline V CDR1 and CDR2: MNHNS, SASEGT. The CDR3 loop is CASSDSQGAPTEDSYEQYF. In DNA, the CDR3 is TGTGCCAGCAGTGATTCGCAGGGCGCGCCGACGGAAGACTCCTACGAGCAGTACTTC.

The V and J genes are TRBV7-9 and TRBJ2-5; D might be TRBD1 (5 bases). Germline V lookup: CDR1 SEHNR, CDR2 FQNEAQ (reference sequence). There are 17 residues in the CDR3. V lost 1 base and J lost 0, with 15 bases in between. CDR3 residues: CASSLGGAGHYQETQYF. The CDR3 nucleotides read TGTGCCAGCAGCTTAGGAGGAGCAGGGCATTACCAAGAGACCCAGTACTTC.

V usage is TRBV7-2 and J usage is TRBJ1-5; 12 nucleotides agree with TRBD1. The CDR3 consists of 15 residues. J was trimmed by 7 bases and V by 2 bases; bases with no gene match: 3. Germline V CDR1 and CDR2: SGHTA, FQGNSA. Written as DNA, the CDR3 is TGTGCCAGCAGCTTACCAGGGACAGGGGGCCAGCCCCAGCATTTT. Translation: CASSLPGTGGQPQHF.

The gene calls are TRBV7-6 and TRBJ1-2; possible D gene TRBD1, 5 bases. Trimming pared 5 bases from V and 7 bases from J, leaving 14 bases between. The CDR3 is 13 residues long. Germline CDR1 and CDR2: SGHVS and FNYEAQ. The CDR3 nucleotides read TGTGCCAGCAGCCCCGGGACCTGGGGTGGCTACACCTTC. Translated: CASSPGTWGGYTF.

The CDR3 loop is CASSQEPTGQETQYF. The CDR3 DNA sequence: TGCGCCAGCAGCCAAGAGCCCACAGGTCAGGAGACCCAGTACTTC. The rearrangement links TRBV4-1 to TRBJ2-5; perhaps TRBD1 as D (5 bases). Germline V CDR1 and CDR2: MGHRA, YSYEKL. Trimming cost V 0 bases and J 5 bases, with 13 bases left between them. CDR3 length: 15 residues.

The genes are TRBV7-9 and TRBJ2-5; 14 bases fit TRBD2. The ends lost 4 bases at V and 2 bases at J; junction bases unmatched: 9. The CDR3 spans 18 residues. CDR1 is SEHNR, CDR2 FQNEAQ, per germline (reference sequence). CDR3 residues: CASSSIPGTSGGQETQYF. Written as DNA, the CDR3 is TGTGCCAGCAGCTCGATCCCCGGGACTAGCGGGGGACAAGAGACCCAGTACTTC.

This clonotype has just one count. The genes are TRBV6-5 and TRBJ1-2; D is uncertain. The CDR3 extends over 17 amino acids. V was pared by 0 bases and J by 1 base, with 15 bases between. In germline, CDR1 is MNHEY, CDR2 SVGAGI. The CDR3 spells CASSYSSGREVNYGYTF. The CDR3, as DNA: TGTGCCAGCAGTTACTCATCCGGGAGGGAGGTTAACTATGGCTACACCTTC.

The J gene is TRBJ2-2, the V gene TRBV25-1; TRBD1 matches 9 bases. J lost 6 bases, V lost 5 bases, and 10 bases had no gene match. The CDR3 is 16 amino acids. Germline values: CDR1 MGHDK, CDR2 SYGVNS. DNA for the CDR3: TGTGCCAGCAGTTTTCCCGGGACAGGGTATCCCGGGGAGCTGTTTTTT. Translation gives CASSFPGTGYPGELFF.

The genes are TRBV20-1 and TRBJ1-1, with a possible D match to TRBD1 (5 bases). Germline V lookup: CDR1 DFQATT, CDR2 SNEGSKA (reference sequence). The V end lost 1 base, the J end lost 1 base, and 10 bases lay between the germline ends. CDR3 size: 14 residues. CDR3 protein: CSARGWQGNTEAFF. The CDR3 DNA sequence: TGCAGTGCTAGAGGTTGGCAGGGGAACACTGAAGCTTTCTTT.

This clonotype showed up just once. This chain links TRBV28 with TRBJ2-7; D ambiguous. V lost 7 bases and J lost 0, with 13 bases in between. The CDR3 totals 14 residues. Germline lookup yields CDR1 MDHEN and CDR2 SYDVKM. The CDR3 is CASTPSGSSYEQYF. The CDR3 DNA reads as TGTGCCAGCACTCCTTCCGGAAGCTCCTACGAGCAGTACTTC.

This sequence joins TRBV5-1 and TRBJ1-6; a possible D gene is TRBD1 (6 bases). The CDR3 length is 15 residues. Between the trimmed V and J ends, which lost 0 bases and 5 bases, there was a span of 9 bases. CDR1 and CDR2 from the germline V gene are SGHRS and YFSETQ. In nucleotides, the CDR3 is TGCGCCAGCAGCTTGGGTGGGGGGCATAATTCACCCCTCCACTTT. Amino acid sequence: CASSLGGGHNSPLHF.

The V and J genes are TRBV7-9 and TRBJ2-7; D possibly corresponds to TRBD2 (5 bases). This CDR3 is built from 11 residues. Trimming removed 7 bases at V and 6 bases at J, with 10 bases between. The germline V gene encodes CDR1 SEHNR and CDR2 FQNEAQ (reference sequence). CDR3 DNA: TGTGCCAGCATTGAGGGATCCGAGCAGTACTTC. This encodes CASIEGSEQYF.

The CDR3 reads CASSLLGAISETQYF. The CDR3 nucleotides are TGTGCCAGCAGTTTACTAGGAGCGATAAGTGAGACCCAGTACTTC. V usage is TRBV12-3 or TRBV12-4 and J usage is TRBJ2-5; D is ambiguous. V was clipped by 2 bases and J by 5 bases, with 15 bases between them. CDR3 size: 15 residues.

V usage is TRBV28 and J usage is TRBJ1-2; D remains unclear. From germline, CDR1 is MDHEN and CDR2 SYDVKM. The CDR3 has 14 residues. Trimming took off 6 bases at V and 5 bases at J, with 16 bases between the two ends. CDR3 DNA sequence: TGTGCCAGCAGGCCTCCTCGGGAGAGGTATGGCTACACCTTC. This sequence encodes CASRPPRERYGYTF.

This sequence joins TRBV4-1 and TRBJ1-2; 7 nucleotides line up with TRBD1. Germline V lookup: CDR1 MGHRA, CDR2 YSYEKL. V lost 3 bases, J lost 3 bases, and 13 bases stayed unmatched. The CDR3 spans 17 residues. The CDR3 here is CASSQVGNRGLDYGYTF. The CDR3 DNA reads TGCGCCAGCAGCCAGGTGGGAAACAGGGGTTTGGACTATGGCTACACCTTC.

The rearrangement uses TRBV10-3 and TRBJ1-5, with D maybe TRBD1 (6 bases). CDR1 and CDR2 from the germline V gene are ENHRY and SYGVKD. There are 15 residues in the CDR3. V was pared by 3 bases and J by 7 bases, with 16 bases between. CDR3 region: CAISDFYRVGQPQHF. Written as DNA, the CDR3 is TGTGCCATCAGTGATTTTTACAGGGTGGGCCAGCCCCAGCATTTT.

The chain is built from TRBV20-1 and TRBJ2-3; the D is unclear. Trimming took off 0 bases at V and 1 base at J, with 11 bases between the two ends. This CDR3 has 15 residues. Germline loops: CDR1 DFQATT, CDR2 SNEGSKA (reference sequence). The CDR3 nucleotides are TGCAGTGCTAGAGATATCGGGCAGGGCACAGATACGCAGTATTTT. Translation gives CSARDIGQGTDTQYF.

J is TRBJ1-2 and V is TRBV7-9, with 9 nucleotides matching TRBD1. Germline V gives CDR1 SEHNR, CDR2 FQNEAQ (reference sequence). The CDR3 is made up of 14 amino acids. V lost 5 bases and J lost 8; bases outside the gene matches: 9. CDR3 DNA sequence: TGTGCCAGCAGCCGGGACAGGGACTTAGGAGGCTACACCTTC. It is translated as CASSRDRDLGGYTF.

The rearrangement links TRBV5-6 to TRBJ1-1; possibly TRBD1 for D (6 bases). V was pared by 0 bases and J by 3 bases, with 12 bases between. This CDR3 has 15 residues. The germline V gene has CDR1 SGHDT and CDR2 YYEEEE. The CDR3 DNA is TGTGCCAGCAGCTTGGCCCCGGGGGCCGACACTGAAGCTTTCTTT. Protein: CASSLAPGADTEAFF.

V usage is TRBV5-4 and J usage is TRBJ2-5; 12 bases fit TRBD2. Germline trimming cut 4 bases from V and 4 bases from J; bases unmatched to any gene: 5. Germline V CDR1 and CDR2: SGHNT, YYREEE (reference sequence). The CDR3 runs 15 residues. CDR3 nucleotides: TGTGCCAGCAGCCCATCGACTAGCGGGAGAGAGACCCAGTACTTC. This encodes CASSPSTSGRETQYF.

Points on this clonotype: One end of the junction varies from germline; a read error may be responsible. V gene TRBV3-1 combines with J gene TRBJ1-2; 8 bases align to TRBD1. Germline values: CDR1 LGHDT, CDR2 YNNKEL (reference sequence). The CDR3 consists of 19 residues. The CDR3 here is CASSQKVVTGAFMNYGCTF. DNA for the CDR3: TGTGCCAGCAGCCAAAAAGTGGTGACAGGGGCGTTTATGAACTATGGCTGCACCTTC.

V usage is TRBV11-2 and J usage is TRBJ2-1; 13 bases are shared with TRBD2. V gave up 3 bases and J gave up 6 bases; unmatched junction bases: 5. Germline-derived CDR1 and CDR2 are SGHAT and FQNNGV. This CDR3 is built from 16 residues. The CDR3 sequence is CASSFQTSGRFNEQFF. The DNA for the CDR3 is TGTGCCAGCAGCTTCCAGACTAGCGGGAGGTTCAATGAGCAGTTCTTC. Looking up the rest from reference TRBV11-2 and TRBJ2-1 gives the full variable domain: EAGVAQSPRYKIIEKRQSVAFWCNPISGHATLYWYQQILGQGPKLLIQFQNNGVVDDSQLPKDRFSAERLKGVDSTLKIQPAKLEDSAVYLCASSFQTSGRFNEQFFGPGTRLTVL.

The V call is TRBV6-5, the J call TRBJ2-2; tentative D call: TRBD2 (5 bases). Trimming stripped 0 bases from V and 4 bases from J, with 12 bases between. The germline V gene encodes CDR1 MNHEY and CDR2 SVGAGI. The CDR3 has 16 amino acids. The CDR3 sequence: CASSYSVPGSTGELFF. The CDR3 coding sequence is TGTGCCAGCAGTTACTCAGTCCCGGGGAGCACCGGGGAGCTGTTTTTT.

The V and J genes are TRBV27 and TRBJ2-1; 7 bases agree with TRBD1. This CDR3 spans 15 amino acids. The V gene's germline CDR1 is MNHEY and CDR2 SMNVEV (reference sequence). Losses at the gene ends were 6 bases for V and 2 bases for J; bases not matched to a gene: 7. The DNA of the CDR3 is TGTGCCAGCAGACGGACAGGTTATACCTACAATGAGCAGTTCTTC. Translating gives CASRRTGYTYNEQFF.

The genes are TRBV20-1 and TRBJ1-1; D is uncertain. This CDR3 is built from 13 residues. V lost 1 base to trimming and J lost 4 bases, with 10 bases between them. CDR1 is DFQATT and CDR2 is SNEGSKA in the germline V gene (reference sequence). As DNA, the CDR3 is TGCAGTGCTAGAGCCTCGGTGGGCACTGAAGCTTTCTTT. Translation gives CSARASVGTEAFF.

This clonotype was detected a few times. V gene TRBV30 combines with J gene TRBJ2-7; 9 bases align to TRBD1. CDR3 length: 12 amino acids. The junction had 2 bases not matched to a gene; V was cut back by 5 bases and J by 3 bases. Germline V gene sequence: CDR1 GTSNPN, CDR2 SVGIG (reference sequence). The CDR3 DNA sequence: TGTGCCTGGGGACAGGGGTACTACGAGCAGTACTTC. Its translation: CAWGQGYYEQYF.